The rows below give T cell receptor beta chains drawn from one sample of a study of neurological immune-mediated disorders. TCRdb processed the 5' RACE reads anew with MiXCR; each CDR3 protein has one entry. The sample records around 52,000 distinct CDR3 sequences, approximately 5.8% being singletons. Sequencing input: CD4+ T cells from blood. These receptors were collected from a woman younger than 35 with multiple sclerosis. Both conserved end residues are part of each CDR3.

v_call	j_call	cdr3_aa
TRBV18	TRBJ1-3	CASSPRTAYSGNTIYF
TRBV5-1	TRBJ1-2	CASSLDPGPNGYTF
TRBV6-6	TRBJ1-4	CASRGRQTKNEKLFF
TRBV6-5	TRBJ1-6	CASREGQNHNSPLHF
TRBV5-1	TRBJ2-1	CASSRDRGQFF
TRBV11-1	TRBJ2-1	CASSSRTGGSYNEQFF
TRBV12-3/TRBV12-4	TRBJ2-1	CASSPVRWKNEQFF
TRBV24-1	TRBJ1-1	CATSDPSPPEDSEAFF
TRBV5-6	TRBJ1-1	CASSPWDRENTEAFF
TRBV5-1	TRBJ2-1	CASWGAGNEQFF
TRBV10-3	TRBJ2-2	CAISESPTSGSTANTGELFF
TRBV7-7	TRBJ2-5	CASSFFHRETQYF
TRBV11-3	TRBJ2-5	CASSYLLTEYQETQYF
TRBV7-2	TRBJ2-2	CASVSGPKAGELFF
TRBV28	TRBJ1-5	CASTPLRARVSQPQHF
TRBV28	TRBJ2-1	CASSSHGGSSYNEQFF
TRBV14	TRBJ2-7	CASSQISRTGSYEQYF
TRBV6-6	TRBJ1-1	CASRRNTEAFF
TRBV3-1	TRBJ2-6	CASSQGDRGLFSGANVLTF
TRBV20-1	TRBJ2-3	CSGTVPSTDTQYF
TRBV4-1	TRBJ2-5	CASSQGIGGLETQYF
TRBV6-5	TRBJ2-7	CASSRGETGSQQYF
TRBV27	TRBJ1-1	CASSTGFTEAFF
TRBV20-1	TRBJ2-7	CRADRTGRFYEQYF
TRBV5-5	TRBJ1-5	CASSLVGGSSQPQHF
TRBV6-6	TRBJ2-7	CASSPGSTYEQYF
TRBV20-1	TRBJ2-5	CSARASRGLQETQYF
TRBV7-2	TRBJ2-5	CASSLSSLGETQYF
TRBV5-6	TRBJ1-1	CASSLAWDSGMNTEAFF
TRBV30	TRBJ2-1	CAWKRGWNEQFF
TRBV5-1	TRBJ2-6	CASSRDSPTGANVLTF
TRBV28	TRBJ1-2	CASSLLRPGNYGYTF
TRBV5-1	TRBJ2-3	CASSLVGESTDTQYF
TRBV10-1	TRBJ1-1	CASSERGEAFF
TRBV7-2	TRBJ2-2	CASSQLAGGPGGELFF
TRBV11-2	TRBJ2-6	CASTLEGAYQLSGANVLTF
TRBV5-1	TRBJ2-5	CASSLSPGGQETQYF
TRBV5-1	TRBJ1-2	CASSLMLGRGYGYTF
TRBV7-8	TRBJ1-3	CASSFGVASSGNTIYF
TRBV9	TRBJ2-6	CASSVGWGGRASGANVLTF
TRBV9	TRBJ2-5	CASSVFSGLAGEETQYF